The 5 T cell receptor beta chains below were found in one sample sequenced in a study of blood T cell repertoires in COVID-19. The assay was immunoSEQ multiplex PCR, and TCRdb's table has in-frame clones only and misses some. The repertoire holds under 200,000 clones, about four fifths seen once, with approximately 10% in the top ten. The material sequenced was PBMCs or T cells enriched from blood (not recorded which). The receptors come from a man aged 50 to 60 who had recovered from COVID-19.

The V and J genes are TRBV11-2 and TRBJ2-3; D gene ambiguous. Germline CDR1 reads SGHAT; CDR2 reads FQNNGV. The CDR3 spans 16 residues. Trimming took 0 bases from V and 1 from J, leaving 11 bases between them. Here the CDR3 reads CASSLDLPLGTDTQYF. In DNA form, the CDR3 reads TGTGCCAGCAGCTTAGACCTCCCATTAGGCACAGATACGCAGTATTTT. Filled out from reference TRBV11-2 and TRBJ2-3, the complete variable domain reads EAGVAQSPRYKIIEKRQSVAFWCNPISGHATLYWYQQILGQGPKLLIQFQNNGVVDDSQLPKDRFSAERLKGVDSTLKIQPAKLEDSAVYLCASSLDLPLGTDTQYFGPGTRLTVL.

This chain uses TRBV6-5 with TRBJ2-3, with TRBD1 identical over 8 bases. Germline-derived CDR1 and CDR2 are MNHEY and SVGAGI. The CDR3 totals 15 residues. The V segment lost 6 bases and the J segment 0 bases; nucleotides outside the gene matches: 5. CDR3 DNA sequence: TGTGCCAGCAGAAATAACAGGGGGAGCACAGATACGCAGTATTTT. Translated, it gives CASRNNRGSTDTQYF.

This chain uses TRBV29-1 with TRBJ1-1, with 7 bases matching TRBD1. CDR3 length: 12 residues. Germline CDR1 and CDR2: SQVTM and ANQGSEA. V trimming: 6 bases; J trimming: 1 base; junction bases outside the gene matches: 2. Here the CDR3 DNA reads TGCAGCGTGGGACAGCCGAACACTGAAGCTTTCTTT. Residues: CSVGQPNTEAFF.

V is TRBV19 and J is TRBJ1-3; 8 bases match TRBD1. Germline V gene sequence: CDR1 LNHDA, CDR2 SQIVND (reference sequence). The length of the CDR3 is 16 residues. The junction had 10 bases not matched to a gene; V was cut back by 9 bases and J by 0 bases. CDR3 loop: CASADDRGFSGNTIYF. Written as DNA, the CDR3 is TGTGCCAGCGCGGATGACAGGGGTTTCTCTGGAAACACCATATATTTT.

In its sample, this clone was seen a few times. The CDR3 coding sequence is TGTGCCAGCAGTTACAGGGGATTGAAGCGCGAGCAGTACTTC. It is translated as CASSYRGLKREQYF. The chain carries TRBV28 and TRBJ2-7, with 7 nucleotides matching TRBD1. The CDR3 is 14 amino acids. Germline CDR1 MDHEN, CDR2 SYDVKM. J was trimmed by 6 bases and V by 4 bases; bases with no gene match: 9.